This T cell receptor beta chain was captured in a study of blood T cell repertoires in COVID-19. From germline, CDR1 is LNHDA and CDR2 SQIVND (reference sequence). Trimming left V 6 bases short and J 0 bases short, with 11 bases between. The CDR3 is made up of 14 amino acids. Assay used: immunoSEQ multiplex PCR; TCRdb lists only in-frame clones, some missing. The profile shows around 160,000 clones, approximately 86% of them singletons. The origin of this receptor is a man between 60 and 75 years old with acute or convalescent COVID-19. The specimen sequenced was peripheral blood. The chain links TRBV19 to TRBJ1-1; D is possibly TRBD1 (5 bases). Written as DNA, the CDR3 is TGTGCCAGTAGGACCAGGGCTCTGAACACTGAAGCTTTCTTT. Protein sequence: CASRTRALNTEAFF.